This T cell receptor (beta chain) was documented in a study of blood T cell repertoires in COVID-19. Study overall: The origin of the acute and convalescent COVID-19 samples was the United States, Italy and Spain.

The data were produced by immunoSEQ multiplex PCR, yet TCRdb's version contains in-frame clones alone and is incomplete. Among some 670,000 clones listed, 75% to 90% were seen once. V lost 7 bases and J lost 0, with 10 bases in between. Germline V lookup: CDR1 SNHLY, CDR2 FYNNEI. This CDR3 contains 14 residues. This chain connects TRBV2 to TRBJ1-5; D is uncertain. What was sequenced was peripheral blood. This TCR derives from a young woman with acute or convalescent COVID-19. CDR3 in DNA: TGTGCCAGCACCACGACAATTAGCAATCAGCCCCAGCATTTT. It translates to CASTTTISNQPQHF.